This entry concerns a single T cell receptor (beta chain). The data belong to a study of PD-L1 blockade in urothelial cancer. Study-level background: Men with urothelial cancer arising in the bladder made up most of the roughly 29 patients. Analyses used blood from 3 weeks (second dose) and 6 weeks after treatment start.

Clones were read by immunoSEQ multiplex PCR, and TCRdb kept only the in-frame ones, dropping some. The sample contains about 95,000 clones, about nine tenths of which appear only once. As for time point: pretreatment peripheral blood. The clonotype was recovered from a man aged 55 to 69 with urothelial cancer. The input for sequencing was PBMCs, taken around atezolizumab (anti-PD-L1) treatment.

The CDR3 region is CASSPGTAGNTIYF. The CDR3, as DNA: TGCGCCAGCAGCCCGGGGACAGCTGGAAACACCATATATTTT. The chain combines TRBV5-1 with TRBJ1-3; 7 positions match TRBD1. Trimming removed 4 bases from V and 2 bases from J; junction bases left unmatched: 3. The CDR3 is 14 residues long. Per the germline V gene, CDR1 is SGHRS and CDR2 is YFSETQ.